This T cell receptor beta chain was obtained from a study of vaccination effects on CD4 cells after COVID-19. Overall study results and limits: Early timepoints after infection were absent, and convalescent patients were few in the study.

Profiled with immunoSEQ multiplex PCR; TCRdb holds only in-frame clones, not every one. The repertoire holds roughly 24,000 clones, 65% to 85% seen once, with approximately 17% in the top ten. To note about this clone: Its antigen is unknown.

Expansion with viral peptide pools was applied to antigen-specific CD4+ T cells by the ViraFEST assay prior to sequencing. At the end of roughly 9 days of culture, CD4+ T cells were isolated. By PCR, the person was confirmed to have had SARS-CoV-2 infection between March and December 2020. The authors replaced half the medium with IL-2 medium on days 3 and 7. The CDR3 has 12 residues. The trim removed 10 bases at V and 4 bases at J, leaving 6 bases unmatched. Germline lookup yields CDR1 SNHLY and CDR2 FYNNEI. This receptor was identified in a human donor who had a prior SARS-CoV-2 infection. The chain is built from TRBV2 and TRBJ1-1; 7 nucleotides align to TRBD1. The sample consisted of CD4+ T cells from PBMCs cultured with SARS-CoV-2 spike peptides, taken before COVID-19 vaccination. This chain's CDR3 is CATDRWGTEAFF. The DNA for the CDR3 is TGTGCCACGGACAGGTGGGGCACTGAAGCTTTCTTT.